The 30 T cell receptor beta chains below were found in one sample sequenced in a study of T cell repertoires in cytomegalovirus infection. TCRdb re-analysed the reads in MiXCR, keeping a single row per CDR3 protein. The data contain under 350,000 distinct CDR3 sequences, 22% of them singletons. Their target antigens are unknown. Sample: cultured PBMCs, taken from culture after CMV antigen stimulation. These receptors were collected from a human donor in good health (CMV status not recorded). Some clones in this sample may be carry-over from other donors' samples.

This clonotype has ten or more counts. The chain recombines TRBV7-9 with TRBJ2-1, with a tentative D call TRBD1 (5 bases). CDR3 length equals 15 residues. CDR1 and CDR2 (germline): SEHNR, FQNEAQ (reference sequence). V lost 2 bases and J lost 5, with 13 bases in between. The CDR3 DNA sequence: TGTGCCAGCAGCTTAATGGGTACCAGGGACAATGAGCAGTTCTTC. Protein product: CASSLMGTRDNEQFF.

In its sample, this clonotype was seen a few times. The chain combines TRBV11-2 with TRBJ2-7, with D unresolved. Germline V lookup: CDR1 SGHAT, CDR2 FQNNGV. The CDR3 loop spans 15 amino acids. The ends were cut back, 1 base at V and 2 bases at J, with 12 bases in the middle. CDR3 protein: CASSLGPGTAYEQYF. CDR3 nucleotide sequence: TGTGCCAGCAGCTTAGGACCAGGTACAGCCTACGAGCAGTACTTC.

V and J are TRBV20-1 and TRBJ1-6; possibly TRBD1 for D (6 bases). The V gene's germline CDR1 is DFQATT and CDR2 SNEGSKA (reference sequence). V gave up 3 bases and J gave up 6 bases, with 24 bases separating them. The CDR3 contains 18 residues. The CDR3 sequence: CSARGFGTQVTINSPLHF. CDR3 in DNA: TGCAGTGCTAGGGGATTCGGGACACAAGTAACGATTAATTCACCCCTCCACTTT.

This clonotype has more than one count but fewer than ten. The V call is TRBV2, the J call TRBJ1-2; the D is unclear. Per germline, CDR1 SNHLY and CDR2 FYNNEI. Trimming cost V 7 bases and J 9 bases, with 18 bases left between them. CDR3 length: 13 amino acids. As DNA, the CDR3 is TGTGCCAGCAATGAGCCGACTGAGACAAGCTACACCTTC. It specifies CASNEPTETSYTF.

The V gene is TRBV12-3 or TRBV12-4, the J gene TRBJ2-1; possible D gene TRBD2, 6 bases. Deletions cut 3 bases from V and 3 bases from J, with 12 bases between. The length of the CDR3 is 15 residues. The chain's CDR3 is CASSFSGVGYNEQFF. CDR3 nucleotide sequence: TGTGCCAGCAGTTTTTCGGGAGTTGGCTACAATGAGCAGTTCTTC.

The chain recombines TRBV27 with TRBJ2-3; D possibly matches TRBD1 or TRBD2 (5 bases each). This CDR3 has 15 residues. The germline gives CDR1 MNHEY, CDR2 SMNVEV (reference sequence). Trimming left V 1 base short and J 3 bases short, with 11 bases between. The CDR3 sequence is CASSLYQGATDTQYF. CDR3 sequence (DNA): TGTGCCAGCAGTTTATATCAGGGAGCGACAGATACGCAGTATTTT.

The sample holds many counts of this clonotype. J is TRBJ2-5 and V is TRBV7-2, with 10 bases aligning to TRBD2. Germline V CDR1 and CDR2: SGHTA, FQGNSA. Trimming cost V 5 bases and J 2 bases; bases outside gene matches: 5. The CDR3 extends over 15 amino acids. The CDR3 sequence is CASSLTSGFQETQYF. CDR3 in DNA: TGTGCCAGCAGCCTGACTAGCGGGTTTCAAGAGACCCAGTACTTC.

This clonotype was seen many times. Here the CDR3 reads CASSPQTWSNYGYTF. The CDR3, as DNA: TGTGCCAGCAGCCCACAGACCTGGTCTAACTATGGCTACACCTTC. The chain recombines TRBV7-2 with TRBJ1-2; D unclear. Germline CDR1 SGHTA, CDR2 FQGNSA. V lost 5 bases and J 0 bases, leaving 13 bases between the germline ends. The CDR3 totals 15 residues.

The chain joins TRBV19 to TRBJ2-7; tentatively, D is TRBD1 (5 bases). Germline V gene sequence: CDR1 LNHDA, CDR2 SQIVND (reference sequence). V lost 6 bases, J lost 3 bases, and 18 bases lay in between. The CDR3 is made up of 15 amino acids. The CDR3 nucleotides read TGTGCCAGTAGCTCCTACCAGGGTGCCCTCTACGAGCAGTACTTC. It is translated as CASSSYQGALYEQYF.

The chain recombines TRBV7-3 with TRBJ2-3; D is possibly TRBD2 (5 bases). CDR3 length: 18 amino acids. V gave up 5 bases and J gave up 3 bases, with 24 bases separating them. Germline V lookup: CDR1 SGHTA, CDR2 FQGTGA. The CDR3 DNA follows: TGTGCCAGCAGCCCCCCCGGCGGGCTCAGTTCTCCGACAGATACGCAGTATTTT. Protein product: CASSPPGGLSSPTDTQYF.

This clonotype was counted only a few times. The chain combines TRBV18 with TRBJ2-3, with TRBD1 matching over 9 bases. CDR3 length equals 22 residues. CDR1 KGHSH and CDR2 LQKENI come from the germline V gene. Trimming cost V 5 bases and J 5 bases; bases outside gene matches: 29. The DNA for the CDR3 is TGTGCCAGCTCAACGGGTCGGAACAGGGGGCTGGCTAGCGGTTTGGCTGAAGATACGCAGTATTTT. Protein product: CASSTGRNRGLASGLAEDTQYF. The entire variable domain, with the rest obtained from reference TRBV18 and TRBJ2-3, is as follows: NAGVMQNPRHLVRRRGQEARLRCSPMKGHSHVYWYRQLPEEGLKFMVYLQKENIIDESGMPKERFSAEFPKEGPSILRIQQVVRGDSAAYFCASSTGRNRGLASGLAEDTQYFGPGTRLTVL.

This clonotype was observed many times. The J gene is TRBJ2-5, the V gene TRBV7-2; D remains unclear. The CDR3 loop spans 15 amino acids. The V and J ends lost 0 bases and 1 base respectively, with 9 bases between them. Germline CDR1 is SGHTA and CDR2 is FQGNSA. The CDR3 nucleotides are TGTGCCAGCAGCTTAGCGTCTACGCCCCAAGAGACCCAGTACTTC. It codes for CASSLASTPQETQYF.

V usage is TRBV7-2 and J usage is TRBJ1-2; 8 nucleotides align to TRBD1. After removal of 4 bases from V and 6 bases from J, the junction contained 10 bases not matched to a gene. Germline V CDR1 and CDR2: SGHTA, FQGNSA. This CDR3 contains 15 residues. CDR3 in DNA: TGTGCCAGCAGCTCCTACGGACAGGGAGAAAATGGCTACACCTTC. Protein product: CASSSYGQGENGYTF.

The chain uses TRBV6-6 and TRBJ2-5; D remains unclear. Germline V gene lookup returns CDR1 MNHNY and CDR2 SVGAGI (reference sequence). The length of the CDR3 is 12 residues. Trimming took 7 bases from V and 7 from J, leaving 13 bases between them. The CDR3 loop is CASTDMMGTQYF. The CDR3 DNA is TGTGCCAGCACTGACATGATGGGGACCCAGTACTTC.

The chain uses TRBV19 and TRBJ2-7; 9 bases line up with TRBD1. The V and J ends lost 3 bases and 0 bases, in that order; junction bases with no gene match: 12. The CDR3 sequence is 18 residues long. The germline CDR1 and CDR2 sequences are LNHDA and SQIVND (reference sequence). DNA for the CDR3: TGTGCCAGTAGTATGGGGACAGGGATGTCGGGATACTCCTACGAGCAGTACTTC. This sequence encodes CASSMGTGMSGYSYEQYF.

This clonotype turned up a few times. This rearrangement joins TRBV2 to TRBJ1-3; tentative D call: TRBD1 (6 bases). Germline V lookup: CDR1 SNHLY, CDR2 FYNNEI. The germline V and J ends were trimmed by 6 bases and 3 bases, with 12 bases remaining between them. The CDR3 consists of 14 residues. CDR3 residues: CASREDSRGNTIYF. DNA for the CDR3: TGTGCCAGCAGGGAGGACAGTCGTGGAAACACCATATATTTT. The full variable domain, completed using reference TRBV2 and TRBJ1-3, is EPEVTQTPSHQVTQMGQEVILRCVPISNHLYFYWYRQILGQKVEFLVSFYNNEISEKSEIFDDQFSVERPDGSNFTLKIRSTKLEDSAMYFCASREDSRGNTIYFGEGSWLTVV.

This rearrangement joins TRBV19 to TRBJ2-1, with TRBD2 as a possible D gene (6 bases). V dropped 5 bases and J dropped 0 bases, with 14 bases sitting between them. Germline lookup yields CDR1 LNHDA and CDR2 SQIVND (reference sequence). The CDR3 runs 16 residues. CDR3 in DNA: TGTGCCAGTAGTTCGGGACTGCAAAGCTCCTACAATGAGCAGTTCTTC. Protein: CASSSGLQSSYNEQFF.

This clonotype turned up a few times. J is TRBJ2-3 and V is TRBV7-2; 7 nucleotides line up with TRBD2. This CDR3 comprises 15 residues. Trimming cost V 1 base and J 6 bases; bases outside gene matches: 7. The germline V gene has CDR1 SGHTA and CDR2 FQGNSA. The CDR3 protein is CASSLGGGISDTQYF. CDR3 nucleotides: TGTGCCAGCAGCTTAGGGGGGGGAATATCTGATACGCAGTATTTT.

This clonotype was counted only a few times. The chain combines TRBV20-1 with TRBJ1-1; a weak D match, TRBD1 (5 bases). The CDR3 length is 14 residues. The V end was cut by 6 bases, the J end by 3 bases, with 17 bases between. Germline V gene data show CDR1 as DFQATT and CDR2 as SNEGSKA (reference sequence). The CDR3 here is CSAPSRDSYTEAFF. The CDR3 nucleotides are TGCAGTGCGCCAAGCCGGGACTCTTACACTGAAGCTTTCTTT.

The chain uses TRBV20-1 and TRBJ2-3; 10 bases match TRBD2. The CDR3 runs to 15 residues. Trimming took 0 bases from V and 4 from J; bases not matched to a gene: 4. Germline V CDR1 and CDR2: DFQATT, SNEGSKA (reference sequence). For the CDR3, the DNA is TGCAGTGCTAGAGAAATACTAGCGGGGCCAGATACGCAGTATTTT. Protein product: CSAREILAGPDTQYF.

The chain links TRBV6-2 or TRBV6-3 to TRBJ2-6; D ambiguous. V was pared by 7 bases and J by 2 bases, with 3 bases between. CDR3 length: 12 amino acids. The germline CDR1 and CDR2 sequences are MNHEY and SVGEGT. This CDR3 reads CASKAGANVLTF. DNA for the CDR3: TGTGCCAGCAAAGCTGGGGCCAACGTCCTGACTTTC.

In this sample, this clonotype turned up a few times. V usage is TRBV4-3 and J usage is TRBJ2-2; TRBD2 aligns across 8 bases. The germline V gene encodes CDR1 LGHNA and CDR2 YSLEER. V dropped 0 bases and J dropped 2; count of bases not matched to a gene: 11. The CDR3 is 19 amino acids. CDR3 nucleotide sequence: TGCGCCAGCAGCCAAGATTTGAATTATGGACTAGCTAACACCGGGGAGCTGTTTTTT. As protein: CASSQDLNYGLANTGELFF.

The chain joins TRBV4-1 to TRBJ2-5; TRBD2 aligns across 16 bases. CDR1 and CDR2 (germline): MGHRA, YSYEKL. J was trimmed by 3 bases and V by 4 bases; bases with no gene match: 2. The CDR3 covers 16 residues. The CDR3 sequence is CASSPGLAGGKETQYF. The CDR3 DNA follows: TGCGCCAGCAGCCCGGGACTAGCGGGAGGGAAAGAGACCCAGTACTTC.

This clonotype was seen repeatedly, ten times or more. The gene calls are TRBV7-2 and TRBJ2-1; D possibly corresponds to TRBD2 (6 bases). V shed 6 bases and J shed 7 bases, with 19 bases lying between them. CDR1 and CDR2 from the germline V gene are SGHTA and FQGNSA. The CDR3 has 15 residues. This chain's CDR3 is CASRLWHLAGNEQFF. The CDR3 DNA sequence: TGTGCCAGCAGGTTGTGGCATCTGGCGGGGAATGAGCAGTTCTTC. The whole variable domain, remainder taken from reference TRBV7-2 and TRBJ2-1, is GAGVSQSPSNKVTEKGKDVELRCDPISGHTALYWYRQSLGQGLEFLIYFQGNSAPDKSGLPSDRFSAERTGGSVSTLTIQRTQQEDSAVYLCASRLWHLAGNEQFFGPGTRLTVL.

This rearrangement joins TRBV12-3 or TRBV12-4 to TRBJ2-3; possibly TRBD2 for D (7 bases). The CDR3 extends over 15 amino acids. Trimming removed 5 bases at V and 0 bases at J, with 12 bases between. CDR3 DNA sequence: TGTGCCAGCAGTCCGAGGGGGGGGAGCACAGATACGCAGTATTTT. This gives the protein CASSPRGGSTDTQYF.

Concerning this clonotype: This may be a read error: a much more frequent sequence differs by one nucleotide. The V call is TRBV12-3 or TRBV12-4, the J call TRBJ1-1; D gene unclear. CDR3 length: 12 residues. The ends were cut back, 2 bases at V and 6 bases at J, with 7 bases in the middle. Here the CDR3 DNA reads TGTGCCAGCAGTTTAATGAGGGCTGAAGCTTTCTTT. It encodes CASSLMRAEAFF.

This clonotype was recorded at least ten times. The chain's CDR3 is CASSPRGANEKLFF. As DNA, the CDR3 is TGTGCCAGCAGCCCCCGGGGCGCTAATGAAAAACTGTTTTTT. V gene TRBV7-2 combines with J gene TRBJ1-4; possibly TRBD1 for D (5 bases). Germline values: CDR1 SGHTA, CDR2 FQGNSA. Deletions cut 5 bases from V and 3 bases from J, with 10 bases between. The CDR3 is made up of 14 amino acids.

This clonotype has ten or more counts. The CDR3 region is CASSSQGDTEAFF. DNA for the CDR3: TGTGCCAGCAGCTCACAGGGGGACACTGAAGCTTTCTTT. This chain uses TRBV7-2 with TRBJ1-1, with 8 bases aligning to TRBD1. CDR1 SGHTA and CDR2 FQGNSA come from the germline V gene. V lost 4 bases to trimming and J lost 3 bases; unmatched junction nucleotides: 1. The CDR3 is made up of 13 amino acids.

DNA of the CDR3: TGTGCCAGCACGACGGGCAGATCCGAAGCTTTCTTT. Amino acid sequence: CASTTGRSEAFF. The chain carries TRBV6-2 or TRBV6-3 and TRBJ1-1; D not resolved. V gave up 7 bases and J gave up 8 bases, with 14 bases separating them. The CDR3 totals 12 residues. Germline assignment: CDR1 MNHEY and CDR2 SVGEGT.

This clonotype was picked up one time. This sequence joins TRBV20-1 and TRBJ2-7, with no clear D. Germline V lookup: CDR1 DFQATT, CDR2 SNEGSKA (reference sequence). V lost 3 bases, J lost 7 bases, and 19 bases lay in between. This CDR3 has 14 residues. The CDR3 region is CSASQDAPTSEQYF. For the CDR3, the DNA is TGCAGTGCTAGTCAAGACGCTCCTACGAGTGAGCAGTACTTC.